These 9 T cell receptor beta chains came from one sample sequenced in a study of shared clonotypes between healthy human individuals. The table came from immunoSEQ multiplex PCR; TCRdb's copy has only in-frame clones and leaves some out. The repertoire holds about 490,000 clones, less than 80% seen once, with 10% to 15% in the top ten. Sequenced: PBMCs. These receptors came from a woman aged 40 to 50 in good health. Some clones in this sample may be carry-over from other donors' samples.

The sample holds a few counts of this clone. This chain joins TRBV29-1 and TRBJ1-5; no definite D call. The germline CDR1 and CDR2 sequences are SQVTM and ANQGSEA. Between the trimmed V and J ends, which lost 6 bases and 0 bases, there was a span of 9 bases. The CDR3 has 13 residues. CDR3 DNA sequence: TGCAGCGTGAAAGACGGTAGCAATCAGCCCCAGCATTTT. Translated: CSVKDGSNQPQHF.

The CDR3 DNA follows: TGTGCCAGCTCACCACCTAGCTTACCTGAGCAGTTCTTC. The encoded protein is CASSPPSLPEQFF. The chain uses TRBV18 and TRBJ2-1; no clear D. Trimming pared 0 bases from V and 9 bases from J, leaving 9 bases between. CDR3 length: 13 amino acids. The germline V gene has CDR1 KGHSH and CDR2 LQKENI.

V usage is TRBV6-1 and J usage is TRBJ2-3; 9 bases are a match to TRBD2. V shed 6 bases and J 2 bases; nucleotides not matched to a gene: 3. The CDR3 sequence is 14 residues long. Per the germline V gene, CDR1 is MNHNS and CDR2 is SASEGT. CDR3 nucleotides: TGTGCCAGCAGCCGGACTAGCGCCACAGATACGCAGTATTTT. It is translated as CASSRTSATDTQYF.

Here the CDR3 reads CASSELRVTVEKLFF. The DNA of the CDR3 is TGTGCCAGCAGTGAGCTCAGGGTGACCGTTGAAAAACTGTTTTTT. The chain employs TRBV6-1 and TRBJ1-4, with D perhaps TRBD1 (5 bases). This CDR3 region has 15 residues. With 3 bases removed from V and 7 bases from J, the gap between germline ends came to 15 bases. Germline lookup yields CDR1 MNHNS and CDR2 SASEGT.

The rearrangement uses TRBV4-1 and TRBJ1-5, with TRBD1 identical over 7 bases. The CDR3 is made up of 17 amino acids. V shed 4 bases and J 4 bases; nucleotides not matched to a gene: 13. Germline assignment: CDR1 MGHRA and CDR2 YSYEKL. As DNA, the CDR3 is TGCGCCAGCAGCCGCACAGACAAGGGGACAGTTAATCAGCCCCAGCATTTT. This gives the protein CASSRTDKGTVNQPQHF.

In its sample, this clone was seen once. The chain is built from TRBV6-1 and TRBJ1-4; perhaps TRBD1 as D (5 bases). In germline, CDR1 is MNHNS, CDR2 SASEGT. The CDR3 spans 14 residues. V was pared by 6 bases and J by 0 bases, with 8 bases between. The CDR3 here is CASRGEPTNEKLFF. The CDR3 DNA sequence: TGTGCCAGCAGGGGGGAGCCAACTAATGAAAAACTGTTTTTT.

The chain employs TRBV10-3 and TRBJ2-1; 8 nucleotides agree with TRBD2. V shed 0 bases and J 4 bases; nucleotides not matched to a gene: 2. Germline CDR1 and CDR2: ENHRY and SYGVKD. This CDR3 comprises 15 residues. The CDR3 spells CAISESLAGYNEQFF. For the CDR3, the DNA is TGTGCCATCAGTGAGTCGCTAGCGGGTTACAATGAGCAGTTCTTC.

The chain couples TRBV2 to TRBJ2-7; perhaps TRBD1 as D (6 bases). CDR3 length equals 12 residues. Per germline, CDR1 SNHLY and CDR2 FYNNEI. Trimming removed 6 bases from V and 7 bases from J, with 13 bases in between. For the CDR3, the DNA is TGTGCCAGCAGCCGGGACATAGGGGAGCAGTACTTC. It yields the protein CASSRDIGEQYF.

Details on this clone: Other nucleotide sequences from this sample produce the same CDR3. This chain uses TRBV10-3 with TRBJ1-1, with 8 bases identical to TRBD1. The ends lost 6 bases at V and 0 bases at J; junction bases unmatched: 6. Germline V lookup: CDR1 ENHRY, CDR2 SYGVKD. This CDR3 has 15 amino acids. The CDR3 nucleotides read TGTGCCATCAGATTAGGGACAGGTATGAACACTGAAGCTTTCTTT. This sequence encodes CAIRLGTGMNTEAFF.